The 31 T cell receptor beta chains in this list originate from one sample, sequenced in a study of T-cell reconstitution after alpha-beta-depleted transplantation in children. The authors prepared the TCRbeta library with unique molecular identifiers. Via MiXCR, TCRdb re-called the PCR reads, giving one row per CDR3 protein. The table shows 250,000 or so distinct CDR3 sequences, with about 24% occurring only once. The sample consisted of PBMCs, mostly from graft donor cells, taken 360 days after TCRalphabeta/CD19-depleted stem cell transplant. These receptors were collected from a female patient aged 2-10 years who had a stem cell transplant for congenital amegakaryocytic thrombocytopenia, so the T cells may come from the graft donor.

This clonotype was detected many times. The chain employs TRBV20-1 and TRBJ2-2; D is ambiguous. The CDR3 is made up of 13 amino acids. CDR1 is DFQATT, CDR2 SNEGSKA, per germline (reference sequence). Trimming left V 1 base short and J 4 bases short, with 7 bases between. CDR3 coding DNA: TGCAGTGCTAGAGCGACAACCACCGGGGAGCTGTTTTTT. Its protein is CSARATTTGELFF.

This chain links TRBV5-1 with TRBJ1-6; 9 nucleotides match TRBD1. This CDR3 is 15 amino acids long. Germline-derived CDR1 and CDR2 are SGHRS and YFSETQ. V lost 6 bases and J lost 7; bases outside the gene matches: 8. This chain's CDR3 is CASNLGTGRNSPLHF. The DNA of the CDR3 is TGCGCCAGCAACTTAGGGACAGGGAGAAATTCACCCCTCCACTTT.

The table lists this clonotype with a few counts. The chain couples TRBV11-2 to TRBJ2-3; D is unresolved. Germline loops: CDR1 SGHAT, CDR2 FQNNGV. This CDR3 has 19 residues. The V and J ends lost 1 base and 2 bases respectively, with 22 bases between them. The CDR3, as DNA: TGTGCCAGCAGCTTAGGCCGGGCTCTACCGATAACCCCCACAGATACGCAGTATTTT. This translates into CASSLGRALPITPTDTQYF.

The chain combines TRBV5-1 with TRBJ2-3, with D perhaps TRBD2 (6 bases). This CDR3 spans 12 amino acids. V lost 2 bases to trimming and J lost 11 bases, with 12 bases between them. Germline CDR1 is SGHRS and CDR2 is YFSETQ. The CDR3 protein is CASSFEGRGQYF. CDR3 coding DNA: TGCGCCAGCAGCTTCGAAGGGCGGGGGCAGTATTTT.

CDR3 in amino acids: CASSKVTESSYEQYF. Written as DNA, the CDR3 is TGTGCCAGCAGCAAAGTAACGGAGAGCTCCTACGAGCAGTACTTC. V gene TRBV21-1 combines with J gene TRBJ2-7. TRBV21-1 counts as a pseudogene. This CDR3 spans 15 amino acids.

As for this clonotype: This clone may be a read error of a much larger clone one base away. This chain joins TRBV12-3 or TRBV12-4 and TRBJ2-3; D is perhaps TRBD1 or TRBD2 (5 bases each). This CDR3 is 15 amino acids long. V was pared by 6 bases and J by 2 bases, with 15 bases between. The CDR3 loop reads CASSLNNGTTDTQYF. Written as DNA, the CDR3 is TGTGCCAGCAGCTTAAATAACGGGACCACAGATACGCAGTATTTT.

This chain uses TRBV12-3 or TRBV12-4 with TRBJ1-2; D ambiguous. The V end lost 5 bases, the J end lost 4 bases, and 17 bases lay between the germline ends. This CDR3 region has 15 residues. CDR3 nucleotides: TGTGCCAGCAGTCCCGGGCCCACACGGGGCTATGGCTACACCTTC. Protein sequence: CASSPGPTRGYGYTF.

The V gene is TRBV7-9, the J gene TRBJ2-1; D possibly uses TRBD1 or TRBD2 (5 bases each). The CDR3 has 14 residues. V lost 1 base and J lost 9, with 13 bases in between. Germline values: CDR1 SEHNR, CDR2 FQNEAQ (reference sequence). CDR3 nucleotides: TGTGCCAGCAGCTTAGGTGGGACCCAGGTTGAGCAGTTCTTC. Translated: CASSLGGTQVEQFF.

This clonotype appeared a few times. The chain is built from TRBV7-3 and TRBJ2-5; D is uncertain. Germline V lookup: CDR1 SGHTA, CDR2 FQGTGA. The CDR3 is made up of 14 amino acids. The V and J ends lost 2 bases and 2 bases respectively, with 9 bases between them. The CDR3 protein is CASSLRHSQETQYF. DNA for the CDR3: TGTGCCAGCAGCTTACGTCATAGTCAAGAGACCCAGTACTTC.

This clonotype was recorded at least ten times. V and J are TRBV12-3 or TRBV12-4 and TRBJ1-2; unclear D gene. This CDR3 has 12 amino acids. V gave up 10 bases and J gave up 4 bases, with 13 bases separating them. The CDR3 DNA reads TGTGCCATATGGGCGGGGTCCTATGGCTACACCTTC. It translates to CAIWAGSYGYTF.

The chain recombines TRBV18 with TRBJ2-3; 10 nucleotides match TRBD2. This CDR3 comprises 17 residues. V was pared by 3 bases and J by 4 bases, with 10 bases of the junction left unmatched. CDR1 is KGHSH, CDR2 LQKENI, per germline. The DNA for the CDR3 is TGTGCCAGCTCACCCATTGCCGGGACTAGCGAGCCAGATACGCAGTATTTT. Protein: CASSPIAGTSEPDTQYF. Together with reference TRBV18 and TRBJ2-3, the CDR3 gives the full variable domain: NAGVMQNPRHLVRRRGQEARLRCSPMKGHSHVYWYRQLPEEGLKFMVYLQKENIIDESGMPKERFSAEFPKEGPSILRIQQVVRGDSAAYFCASSPIAGTSEPDTQYFGPGTRLTVL.

This rearrangement joins TRBV11-2 to TRBJ1-6; D gene uncertain. Germline lookup yields CDR1 SGHAT and CDR2 FQNNGV. There are 13 residues in the CDR3. V dropped 1 base and J dropped 13 bases, with 11 bases sitting between them. CDR3 in DNA: TGTGCCAGCAGCTTAGCAGAAACAGCTCCCCTCCACTTT. This translates into CASSLAETAPLHF.

Notes on this clonotype: One end of the junction is discordant with germline, which a read error may explain. The V gene is TRBV10-3, the J gene TRBJ2-7; 12 bases align to TRBD2. The CDR3 is 15 residues long. Germline values: CDR1 ENHRY, CDR2 SYGVKD. CDR3 DNA sequence: TGTTCCATCAGTGCTGGACTAGCGGGGACCTACGAGCAGTACTTC. Its protein product is CSISAGLAGTYEQYF.

The CDR3 DNA follows: TGTGCCAGCAGTGATGAGCATTCAGGCACAGGCGGCAGGACTGAGCAGTTCTTC. Protein product: CASSDEHSGTGGRTEQFF. The V gene is TRBV2, the J gene TRBJ2-1, with D maybe TRBD1 (5 bases). Trimming stripped 3 bases from V and 9 bases from J, with 27 bases between. The CDR3 length is 18 residues. Germline V gene sequence: CDR1 SNHLY, CDR2 FYNNEI.

The V and J genes are TRBV14 and TRBJ2-5, with D tentatively TRBD2 (7 bases). Germline loops: CDR1 SGHDN, CDR2 FVKESK. CDR3 length: 16 amino acids. Trimming pared 2 bases from V and 4 bases from J, leaving 17 bases between. In nucleotides, the CDR3 is TGTGCCAGCAGCCAATTTCTCTGGGCGGGGGCAGAGACCCAGTACTTC. Its protein product is CASSQFLWAGAETQYF.

This chain connects TRBV5-1 to TRBJ1-5; D perhaps matches TRBD1 (5 bases). Trimming shortened V by 6 bases and J by 0 bases, and 13 bases separated the two germline ends. CDR3 length equals 15 residues. Germline assignment: CDR1 SGHRS and CDR2 YFSETQ. CDR3 protein: CASTPDGASNQPQHF. CDR3 nucleotides: TGCGCCAGCACTCCGGACGGGGCTAGCAATCAGCCCCAGCATTTT.

This chain joins TRBV4-1 and TRBJ1-2, with 8 bases lining up with TRBD1. The V segment lost 0 bases and the J segment 7 bases; nucleotides outside the gene matches: 10. The CDR3 loop spans 16 amino acids. CDR1 and CDR2 (germline): MGHRA, YSYEKL. This CDR3 is CASSQEVRQGAGGYTF. DNA for the CDR3: TGCGCCAGCAGCCAAGAAGTTCGGCAGGGGGCTGGTGGCTACACCTTC.

This clonotype was counted a few times. The chain carries TRBV7-8 and TRBJ2-2; TRBD2 is a possible D gene (6 bases). Trimming stripped 5 bases from V and 4 bases from J, with 17 bases between. The germline V gene has CDR1 SGHVS and CDR2 FQNEAQ. The CDR3 extends over 16 amino acids. CDR3 in amino acids: CASSQKEGKVTGELFF. CDR3 bases: TGTGCCAGCAGCCAGAAGGAGGGGAAGGTCACCGGGGAGCTGTTTTTT.

In this sample, this clonotype turned up many times. The V and J genes are TRBV20-1 and TRBJ2-3, with D perhaps matching TRBD1 or TRBD2 (5 bases each). The CDR3 covers 14 residues. Deletions cut 4 bases from V and 1 base from J, with 12 bases between. The germline gives CDR1 DFQATT, CDR2 SNEGSKA (reference sequence). The DNA of the CDR3 is TGCAGTGCTACGTCGGGGCCGGGCACAGATACGCAGTATTTT. Protein product: CSATSGPGTDTQYF.

This chain uses TRBV12-3 or TRBV12-4 with TRBJ1-2; the D gene is possibly TRBD1 (6 bases). This CDR3 contains 14 residues. Trimming stripped 6 bases from V and 4 bases from J, with 15 bases between. The DNA for the CDR3 is TGTGCCAGCAGACCCCCCAGGGGACCCTATGGCTACACCTTC. Translating it yields CASRPPRGPYGYTF.

The chain is built from TRBV20-1 and TRBJ2-5, with D possibly matching TRBD2 (7 bases). Between the trimmed V and J ends, which lost 0 bases and 1 base, there was a span of 15 bases. In germline, CDR1 is DFQATT, CDR2 SNEGSKA (reference sequence). The CDR3 covers 16 residues. CDR3: CSARDSFGGLQETQYF. The CDR3 DNA reads as TGCAGTGCTAGAGATTCGTTCGGGGGGCTCCAAGAGACCCAGTACTTC.

The V and J genes are TRBV7-8 and TRBJ2-3, with 8 bases fitting TRBD2. Germline CDR1 and CDR2: SGHVS and FQNEAQ. The CDR3 totals 18 residues. The junction had 13 bases not matched to a gene; V was cut back by 5 bases and J by 0 bases. The DNA for the CDR3 is TGTGCCAGCAGCAGAAGGTACGCGATAGCGGGGAGCACAGATACGCAGTATTTT. Translating gives CASSRRYAIAGSTDTQYF.

The chain has TRBV28 and TRBJ2-1; the match to TRBD2 covers 8 bases. Germline V lookup: CDR1 MDHEN, CDR2 SYDVKM. Trimming removed 6 bases from V and 4 bases from J; junction bases left unmatched: 11. The CDR3 length is 16 residues. The CDR3 spells CASRASGSIGYNEQFF. Here the CDR3 DNA reads TGTGCCAGCAGGGCAAGCGGGAGCATAGGGTACAATGAGCAGTTCTTC.

This clonotype was observed a few times. The rearrangement joins TRBV5-6 to TRBJ2-1; 9 bases match TRBD2. J gave up 4 bases and V 0 bases, and 11 bases lay outside the gene matches. CDR1 is SGHDT and CDR2 is YYEEEE in the germline V gene. CDR3 length: 18 amino acids. CDR3 coding DNA: TGTGCCAGCAGCTTGGCGCAGCTAGCGGGATCACGATACAATGAGCAGTTCTTC. Protein product: CASSLAQLAGSRYNEQFF.

V is TRBV20-1 and J is TRBJ2-7, with TRBD2 as a possible D gene (6 bases). CDR1 is DFQATT and CDR2 is SNEGSKA in the germline V gene (reference sequence). CDR3 length: 14 residues. With 5 bases removed from V and 3 bases from J, the gap between germline ends came to 17 bases. The CDR3 DNA is TGCAGTGCTGGGAACTATACTAGCTACTACGAGCAGTACTTC. Its protein product is CSAGNYTSYYEQYF.

This sequence joins TRBV4-1 and TRBJ1-1, with TRBD1 matching over 8 bases. V gave up 0 bases and J gave up 11 bases; unmatched junction bases: 14. The V gene's germline CDR1 is MGHRA and CDR2 YSYEKL. The CDR3 runs 16 residues. In nucleotides, the CDR3 is TGCGCCAGCAGCCAAGACGCCACAAGGACAGGGTGGACGGCTTTCTTT. Protein: CASSQDATRTGWTAFF.

This clonotype was observed a few times. The chain is built from TRBV4-1 and TRBJ2-3; D unclear. Germline V lookup: CDR1 MGHRA, CDR2 YSYEKL. This CDR3 contains 12 residues. Trimming cost V 0 bases and J 10 bases, with 8 bases left between them. CDR3 sequence reads: CASSQDLRPQYF. CDR3 coding DNA: TGCGCCAGCAGCCAAGATTTGCGTCCGCAGTATTTT.

This clonotype was counted at least ten times. V gene TRBV28 combines with J gene TRBJ2-1, with 10 nucleotides matching TRBD2. This CDR3 is built from 15 residues. Germline assignment: CDR1 MDHEN and CDR2 SYDVKM. Germline trimming cut 4 bases from V and 4 bases from J; bases unmatched to any gene: 4. Here the CDR3 reads CASSYSSGGYNEQFF. CDR3 in DNA: TGTGCCAGCAGTTATTCTAGCGGGGGATACAATGAGCAGTTCTTC.

The gene calls are TRBV5-5 and TRBJ2-7; 8 bases fit TRBD1. V shed 4 bases and J 2 bases; nucleotides not matched to a gene: 8. There are 15 residues in the CDR3. Per germline, CDR1 SGHKS and CDR2 YYEKEE (reference sequence). CDR3: CASSLSGTGPYEQYF. The DNA for the CDR3 is TGTGCCAGCAGCCTCTCCGGGACAGGACCCTACGAGCAGTACTTC.

This clonotype was counted many times. The chain uses TRBV4-3 and TRBJ2-5, with D possibly TRBD1 on 6 matching bases. The CDR3 has 16 amino acids. Germline assignment: CDR1 LGHNA and CDR2 YSLEER. Between the trimmed V and J ends, which lost 4 bases and 7 bases, there was a span of 22 bases. CDR3 sequence: CASSRTGKSFGGTQYF. The CDR3 DNA is TGCGCCAGCAGCCGAACAGGGAAATCATTCGGTGGGACCCAGTACTTC.

This clonotype was counted a few times. The gene calls are TRBV5-1 and TRBJ2-1, with TRBD2 identical over 12 bases. CDR1 SGHRS and CDR2 YFSETQ come from the germline V gene. This CDR3 contains 18 residues. Trimming cost V 0 bases and J 4 bases; bases outside gene matches: 8. The CDR3 DNA reads TGCGCCAGCAGCTTGGTTGTATTGACTAGCGGGGGATACAATGAGCAGTTCTTC. Translating it yields CASSLVVLTSGGYNEQFF.